This T cell receptor beta chain was recorded in a study of blood T cell repertoires in COVID-19. For the study at large: Sources were T cells, B-cell-depleted T cells, or PBMCs; the material itself was cDNA or gDNA.

The CDR3 runs 15 residues. V was trimmed by 6 bases and J by 0 bases, leaving 18 bases between them. CDR1 and CDR2 from the germline V gene are SQVTM and ANQGSEA. Recruitment covered about 25 US areas and drew participants whose ages spanned roughly 18 to 90 years. Cohort placement rested on clinical history that participants reported themselves. Per the authors' pipeline: Counts of nucleated cells, estimated from reference gene primer amplification, were obtained. The repertoire was sequenced with immunoSEQ multiplex PCR; TCRdb's copy has only in-frame clones and lacks some. That table is the source of V, J and clone size, and D and trimming were worked out from the DNA. The sample consists of about 180,000 clones, roughly nine tenths of them appearing once.

The genes are TRBV29-1 and TRBJ2-7; D might be TRBD2 (6 bases). The material sequenced was PBMCs or T cells enriched from blood (not recorded which). This clonotype was obtained from a woman aged 40 to 49 with acute COVID-19. CDR3 sequence (DNA): TGCAGCGTGTCGAGAGGAGGGGCTAGCTCCTACGAGCAGTACTTC. It yields the protein CSVSRGGASSYEQYF.